Listed here is a single T cell receptor beta chain. This sample stems from a study of patients and donors after allogeneic stem cell transplantation. TCRdb analysed the RT-PCR reads with MiXCR anew, one entry per CDR3 protein. The table shows about 160,000 distinct CDR3 sequences, with about two fifths occurring only once. V trimming: 2 bases; J trimming: 2 bases; junction bases outside the gene matches: 8. This CDR3 spans 16 amino acids. The gene calls are TRBV12-3 or TRBV12-4 and TRBJ2-5, with 7 nucleotides matching TRBD1. The sequence was collected from a human donor who was either an allogeneic HSCT recipient or a stem cell or donor lymphocyte infusion donor (not recorded which). It is not recorded whose cells these are; they may come from a transplant donor. Sequenced input: blood, either unsorted or a sorted T cell fraction (not recorded which). CDR3 in amino acids: CASSLRSGRGQETQYF. CDR3 sequence (DNA): TGTGCCAGCAGTTTAAGAAGCGGCAGGGGGCAAGAGACCCAGTACTTC.